The 13 T cell receptor beta chains listed next were all sequenced from one sample in a study of post-analysis software for immune sequencing data. Study-wide points: Relative to controls, patients had about 5 TRBV segments at higher frequency, with TRBV5-6, TRBV5-1 and TRBV20-1 among these.

No antigen is known for these receptors. Unique molecular identifiers were present in the TCR beta cDNA libraries. TCRdb re-derived calls from the PCR reads in MiXCR, one entry per CDR3 protein. The repertoire holds about 620,000 distinct CDR3 sequences, roughly 46% seen once, with approximately 1.7% in the top ten. Sequencing was carried out using blood. The receptors come from a girl under 18 with multiple sclerosis.

Only a few counts were recorded for this clonotype. V and J are TRBV24-1 and TRBJ2-6; TRBD1 is a possible D gene (5 bases). V dropped 3 bases and J dropped 0 bases, with 14 bases sitting between them. This CDR3 has 18 residues. CDR1 KGHDR and CDR2 SFDVKD come from the germline V gene. In DNA, the CDR3 is TGTGCCACCAGTGATGCCCGTGGGGCAGGCTCTGGGGCCAACGTCCTGACTTTC. Residues: CATSDARGAGSGANVLTF.

This clonotype has only a few counts. The J gene is TRBJ2-3, the V gene TRBV12-3 or TRBV12-4; D might be TRBD2 (5 bases). V was pared by 1 base and J by 6 bases, with 8 bases between. This CDR3 spans 13 amino acids. The CDR3 spells CASSLGSDDTQYF. The DNA of the CDR3 is TGTGCCAGCAGTTTAGGTAGCGATGATACGCAGTATTTT.

The rearrangement joins TRBV6-2 or TRBV6-3 to TRBJ2-1; D perhaps matches TRBD1 (6 bases). The V and J ends lost 2 bases and 15 bases respectively, with 11 bases between them. The germline gives CDR1 MNHEY, CDR2 SVGEGT. This CDR3 comprises 11 residues. The CDR3 bases are TGTGCCAGCAGTTACGAGGCCAGGGGGTTCTTC. This encodes CASSYEARGFF.

This clonotype was counted a few times. The chain is built from TRBV5-1 and TRBJ2-7; D possibly corresponds to TRBD1 (5 bases). CDR1 and CDR2 (germline): SGHRS, YFSETQ. There are 13 residues in the CDR3. The ends were cut back, 3 bases at V and 5 bases at J, with 12 bases in the middle. The CDR3 DNA follows: TGCGCCAGCAGCTATCAGGGTATCCACGAGCAGTACTTC. Its protein is CASSYQGIHEQYF.

This clonotype showed up just a few times. V is TRBV7-2 and J is TRBJ2-7; D gene unclear. The CDR3 loop spans 15 amino acids. V gave up 2 bases and J gave up 5 bases, with 16 bases separating them. Germline CDR1 and CDR2: SGHTA and FQGNSA. Here the CDR3 reads CASSLQSGVGNEQYF. The CDR3 DNA reads TGTGCCAGCAGCTTACAGAGTGGTGTGGGGAACGAGCAGTACTTC.

The chain has TRBV3-1 and TRBJ2-5; D not resolved. Gene TRBJ2-7 matches the end of the DNA better, so the J call may be wrong. The V gene's germline CDR1 is LGHDT and CDR2 YNNKEL (reference sequence). The CDR3 has 18 amino acids. The CDR3 reads CASSQGPIDIGRTYEQYF. The DNA of the CDR3 is TGTGCCAGCAGCCAAGGACCAATTGACATAGGTAGAACCTACGAGCAGTACTTC.

The chain joins TRBV5-1 to TRBJ1-1; D is unresolved. Trimming took off 1 base at V and 4 bases at J, with 14 bases between the two ends. CDR1 and CDR2 from the germline V gene are SGHRS and YFSETQ. This CDR3 spans 15 amino acids. Written as DNA, the CDR3 is TGCGCCAGCAGCTTGAGTGAAGGGTTCGTCACTGAAGCTTTCTTT. Its translation: CASSLSEGFVTEAFF. Using reference TRBV5-1 and TRBJ1-1 for the parts outside the CDR3, the full variable domain is KAGVTQTPRYLIKTRGQQVTLSCSPISGHRSVSWYQQTPGQGLQFLFEYFSETQRNKGNFPGRFSGRQFSNSRSEMNVSTLELGDSALYLCASSLSEGFVTEAFFGQGTRLTVV.

This clonotype was detected a few times. The chain recombines TRBV20-1 with TRBJ2-2; TRBD2 agrees at 11 bases. The CDR3 totals 16 residues. Germline loops: CDR1 DFQATT, CDR2 SNEGSKA (reference sequence). With V trimmed by 1 base and J by 4 bases, 5 bases remained unmatched. For the CDR3, the DNA is TGCAGTGCTAGAGTTAGCGGGAGGGCGTTCACCGGGGAGCTGTTTTTT. It encodes CSARVSGRAFTGELFF.

The CDR3 here is CSARDARGPYEQYF. The DNA for the CDR3 is TGCAGTGCTAGAGATGCCAGGGGCCCCTACGAGCAGTACTTC. V gene TRBV20-1 combines with J gene TRBJ2-7; D might be TRBD1 (6 bases). Germline loops: CDR1 DFQATT, CDR2 SNEGSKA (reference sequence). Deletions cut 0 bases from V and 2 bases from J, with 11 bases between. The CDR3 is 14 amino acids.

The chain links TRBV5-1 to TRBJ2-5, with 9 bases aligning to TRBD1. V lost 0 bases and J lost 5; bases outside the gene matches: 2. CDR3 length equals 14 residues. The V gene's germline CDR1 is SGHRS and CDR2 YFSETQ. The CDR3 here is CASSLDRGPETQYF. The CDR3 DNA is TGCGCCAGCAGCTTGGACAGGGGGCCGGAGACCCAGTACTTC.

The chain combines TRBV29-1 with TRBJ2-7; 8 nucleotides line up with TRBD1. The germline gives CDR1 SQVTM, CDR2 ANQGSEA. Unmatched junction bases numbered 2, after V lost 5 bases and J lost 2 bases. The CDR3 consists of 12 residues. The CDR3 sequence: CSVRTGTYEQYF. DNA for the CDR3: TGCAGCGTTCGGACAGGGACCTACGAGCAGTACTTC.

This clonotype was detected only once. The rearrangement joins TRBV20-1 to TRBJ2-3; D call uncertain. This CDR3 has 13 residues. V was pared by 4 bases and J by 1 base, with 9 bases between. Looked up from germline, CDR1 is DFQATT and CDR2 is SNEGSKA (reference sequence). CDR3 bases: TGCAGTGCTAAGTACGGCGGCACAGATACGCAGTATTTT. Translated: CSAKYGGTDTQYF.

The rearrangement links TRBV7-2 to TRBJ2-5, with D maybe TRBD1 (5 bases). Trimming removed 7 bases from V and 6 bases from J, with 21 bases in between. CDR3 length: 15 amino acids. Germline loops: CDR1 SGHTA, CDR2 FQGNSA. In DNA form, the CDR3 reads TGTGCCAGCACCCTGTTTGGGGCCACGACCAAGACCCAGTACTTC. It translates to CASTLFGATTKTQYF.